This entry lists 13 T cell receptor beta chains sequenced from one sample in a study of beta chain features in type 1 diabetes (dated by TCRdb to 2016 to 2019). Overall results and qualifications from the work: A moderate but significant shortening of TCRB CDR3 length was observed in type 1 diabetes patients in all four CD4+ subsets.

Library prep was done by the immunoSEQ multiplex PCR assay. All of the isolated RNA was reverse transcribed with the High Capacity cDNA Reverse Transcription Kit, so expressed TCRB transcripts were sequenced. Here the immuneACCESS table is served through TCRdb, limited to in-frame sequences with V and J called. Missing clones are a known gap in these copies; in checked studies unresolved V genes cover under half, and the rest lacks a known reason. The sample profile shows about 640,000 clones; 9.5% to 15% of them were found once. The ten most abundant clones make up about 0.11% of the sample. Antigens for these TCRs are unknown. The source material was naive CD4+ T cells from blood. Explained via the paper, the cell subset or site label denotes: true naive CD4+ T cells. These receptors all come from a man aged 25 to 40 with type 1 diabetes.

The chain recombines TRBV11-2 with TRBJ1-5, with D maybe TRBD1 (6 bases). The CDR3 has 14 residues. Between the trimmed V and J ends, which lost 0 bases and 6 bases, there was a span of 9 bases. Germline assignment: CDR1 SGHAT and CDR2 FQNNGV. The CDR3 loop reads CASSLDTGFQPQHF. CDR3 sequence (DNA): TGTGCCAGCAGCTTAGATACAGGGTTTCAGCCCCAGCATTTT. Using reference TRBV11-2 and TRBJ1-5 for the parts outside the CDR3, the full variable domain is EAGVAQSPRYKIIEKRQSVAFWCNPISGHATLYWYQQILGQGPKLLIQFQNNGVVDDSQLPKDRFSAERLKGVDSTLKIQPAKLEDSAVYLCASSLDTGFQPQHFGDGTRLSIL.

This clone occurred a few times. The chain combines TRBV27 with TRBJ1-5; TRBD1 matches 8 bases. J lost 5 bases, V lost 5 bases, and 2 bases had no gene match. This CDR3 has 13 amino acids. CDR1 is MNHEY, CDR2 SMNVEV, per germline (reference sequence). The CDR3 nucleotides read TGTGCCAGCAGTGTGGACAGGGATCAGCCCCAGCATTTT. It specifies CASSVDRDQPQHF.

V and J are TRBV4-2 and TRBJ1-6; no definite D call. V was pared by 5 bases and J by 8 bases, with 13 bases between. The CDR3 loop spans 14 amino acids. The germline V gene has CDR1 LGHNA and CDR2 YNFKEQ. The CDR3 spells CASSLIVKDSPLHF. CDR3 DNA: TGTGCCAGCAGCTTAATTGTAAAGGATTCACCCCTCCACTTT.

CDR3 DNA: TGTGCCAGCAGCCCCCGACTAGCGGGGGGTTCAGCGTACAATGAGCAGTTCTTC. This codes for CASSPRLAGGSAYNEQFF. The gene calls are TRBV13 and TRBJ2-1; 13 bases are a match to TRBD2. Germline CDR1 PRHDT, CDR2 FYEKMQ (reference sequence). CDR3 length: 18 amino acids. V shed 5 bases, J shed 4 bases, and the junction held 11 bases outside the gene matches.

V usage is TRBV13 and J usage is TRBJ2-2, with D possibly matching TRBD2 (5 bases). The germline gives CDR1 PRHDT, CDR2 FYEKMQ (reference sequence). Trimming cost V 3 bases and J 2 bases, with 16 bases left between them. CDR3 length: 17 amino acids. This CDR3 reads CASSFSARGRNTGELFF. CDR3 in DNA: TGTGCCAGCAGCTTTTCAGCCCGGGGTCGAAACACCGGGGAGCTGTTTTTT. Full variable domain (outside the CDR3, taken from reference TRBV13 and TRBJ2-2): AAGVIQSPRHLIKEKRETATLKCYPIPRHDTVYWYQQGPGQDPQFLISFYEKMQSDKGSIPDRFSAQQFSDYHSELNMSSLELGDSALYFCASSFSARGRNTGELFFGEGSRLTVL.

J is TRBJ2-1 and V is TRBV6-1; D gene unclear. Germline-derived CDR1 and CDR2 are MNHNS and SASEGT. V was cut by 2 bases and J by 4 bases, with 18 bases left in between. The CDR3 has 17 amino acids. CDR3: CASSEITTSPWYNEQFF. CDR3 DNA sequence: TGTGCCAGCAGTGAAATCACGACAAGCCCTTGGTACAATGAGCAGTTCTTC.

This clone was seen only a few times. The rearrangement joins TRBV19 to TRBJ2-5; D not certain. V was shortened by 6 bases and J by 7 bases, with 12 bases between the two germline ends. The CDR3 length is 12 residues. Germline V lookup: CDR1 LNHDA, CDR2 SQIVND (reference sequence). CDR3 nucleotides: TGTGCCAGTAGCGCCCAACCGGGGACCCAGTACTTC. Its translation is CASSAQPGTQYF.

This clone was observed a handful of times. The rearrangement links TRBV14 to TRBJ2-5, with no clear D. Germline CDR1 SGHDN, CDR2 FVKESK. CDR3 size: 14 residues. V gave up 0 bases and J gave up 1 base, with 6 bases separating them. CDR3 sequence (DNA): TGTGCCAGCAGCCAAGATTGGGCCCAAGAGACCCAGTACTTC. The encoded protein is CASSQDWAQETQYF. Looking up the rest from reference TRBV14 and TRBJ2-5 gives the full variable domain: EAGVTQFPSHSVIEKGQTVTLRCDPISGHDNLYWYRRVMGKEIKFLLHFVKESKQDESGMPNNRFLAERTGGTYSTLKVQPAELEDSGVYFCASSQDWAQETQYFGPGTRLLVL.

The genes are TRBV7-2 and TRBJ2-5, with 11 bases aligning to TRBD2. The CDR3 length is 18 residues. Germline CDR1 is SGHTA and CDR2 is FQGNSA. The V and J ends lost 4 bases and 0 bases, in that order; junction bases with no gene match: 10. This CDR3 is CASSSGDLAGGYQETQYF. DNA for the CDR3: TGTGCCAGCAGCTCAGGCGATCTAGCGGGGGGTTACCAAGAGACCCAGTACTTC.

This clone turned up a few times. The gene calls are TRBV18 and TRBJ2-3; perhaps TRBD1 as D (5 bases). Germline V gene sequence: CDR1 KGHSH, CDR2 LQKENI. The CDR3 loop spans 17 amino acids. Deletions cut 3 bases from V and 1 base from J, with 17 bases between. CDR3 sequence (DNA): TGTGCCAGCTCACCGAGGCAGACCAAAGGGGGCACAGATACGCAGTATTTT. Translated: CASSPRQTKGGTDTQYF.

This clone was counted a few times. The chain recombines TRBV4-3 with TRBJ2-3; TRBD2 aligns across 9 bases. In germline, CDR1 is LGHNA, CDR2 YSLEER. This CDR3 contains 15 residues. Germline trimming cut 0 bases from V and 5 bases from J; bases unmatched to any gene: 3. CDR3 in amino acids: CASSQDPRGGDTQYF. The CDR3 coding sequence is TGCGCCAGCAGCCAAGATCCGCGGGGGGGAGATACGCAGTATTTT.

The chain carries TRBV11-2 and TRBJ2-1; TRBD1 matches at 8 bases. After removal of 5 bases from V and 6 bases from J, the junction contained 6 bases not matched to a gene. The CDR3 spans 14 residues. Germline lookup yields CDR1 SGHAT and CDR2 FQNNGV. CDR3 in amino acids: CASSHRTGSNEQFF. In nucleotides, the CDR3 is TGTGCCAGCAGCCACCGGACAGGGAGCAATGAGCAGTTCTTC.

This clone was seen more than once but under ten times. The V call is TRBV21-1, the J call TRBJ1-6; the table assigns TRBD1, which was not confirmed against the DNA. TRBV21-1 is marked as a pseudogene. The CDR3 is 14 amino acids. The CDR3 region is CASSKGTGESPLHF. Written as DNA, the CDR3 is TGTGCCAGCAGCAAAGGGACAGGGGAGTCACCCCTCCACTTT.